A selection of T cell receptor beta chains follows, all from one sample in a study of T cells in Graves' hyperthyroidism and ophthalmopathy. TCRdb reanalysed the multiplex PCR reads using MiXCR and keeps one entry per CDR3 protein. This table has more than 500,000 distinct CDR3 sequences, about a sixth appearing once. Sequences were obtained from blood. The receptors come from a woman aged 30 to 39 with Graves' hyperthyroidism. Both conserved end residues are part of each CDR3. The D gene is left open where the match is weak. Not all rows give a size; the values are once, few, many and, for expanded clones, a class.

>TRBD2|TRBV28|many|TRBJ2-7
CASSLQREISYEQYF
TGTGCCAGCAGTTTGCAGCGGGAGATCTCCTACGAGCAGTACTTC
>.|TRBV28|many|TRBJ2-3
CASKTSAGSWKVTDTQYF
TGTGCCAGCAAAACCTCCGCTGGGTCTTGGAAGGTTACAGATACGCAGTATTTT
>TRBD1|TRBV12-5|.|TRBJ1-4
CASARGQGLFTNEKLFF
TGTGCTAGTGCCCGAGGACAGGGGTTGTTCACTAATGAAAAACTGTTTTTT
>.|TRBV20-1|many|TRBJ2-7
CSAETSYEQYF
TGCAGTGCAGAGACTAGTTACGAGCAGTACTTC
>.|TRBV5-1|few|TRBJ2-5
CASSSQSETQYF
TGCGCCAGCAGCTCGCAGAGCGAGACCCAGTACTTC
>TRBD2|TRBV2|once|TRBJ2-5
CASAGTSGRAETQYF
TGTGCCAGCGCTGGGACTAGCGGGAGGGCGGAGACCCAGTACTTC
>TRBD1|TRBV20-1|.|TRBJ2-1
CSAIRDRGTNEQFF
TGCAGTGCAATCCGGGACAGGGGGACCAATGAGCAGTTCTTC
>.|TRBV30|.|TRBJ2-1
CAWSDSARLFF
TGTGCCTGGAGTGACTCCGCGAGACTGTTCTTC
>.|TRBV18|.|TRBJ1-4
CASSPWGVEKLFF
TGTGCCAGCTCACCATGGGGGGTTGAAAAACTGTTTTTT
>TRBD1|TRBV30|many|TRBJ2-7
CAWRKGQGAFEQYF
TGTGCCTGGAGGAAGGGACAGGGGGCCTTCGAGCAGTACTTC
>.|TRBV20-1|.|TRBJ2-3
CSARGLDTDTQYF
TGCAGTGCTAGAGGACTCGACACAGATACGCAGTATTTT
>.|TRBV27|many|TRBJ1-1
CASSLRGAANTEAFF
TGTGCCAGCAGTTTACGGGGGGCAGCGAACACTGAAGCTTTCTTT
>.|TRBV7-9|many|TRBJ2-4
CASSLQGSSGNIQYF
TGTGCCAGCAGTTTGCAGGGGTCCTCGGGAAACATTCAGTACTTC
>.|TRBV27|many|TRBJ2-7
CASSLSNKQYF
TGTGCCAGCAGTTTATCGAATAAGCAGTACTTC
>TRBD1|TRBV28|.|TRBJ1-2
CASRYGQADGYTF
TGTGCCAGCAGATACGGACAGGCAGATGGCTACACCTTC
>TRBD1|TRBV28|many|TRBJ1-2
CASRPGTGFSKVYGYTF
TGTGCCAGCAGACCCGGGACAGGGTTTTCTAAGGTCTATGGCTACACCTTC
>.|TRBV7-2|.|TRBJ1-1
CASSRRAGGEDLTEAFF
TGTGCCAGCAGCCGAAGGGCGGGAGGGGAAGATCTCACTGAAGCTTTCTTT
>.|TRBV28|few|TRBJ2-3
CASSPPGMGFPDTQYF
TGTGCCAGCTCCCCACCCGGGATGGGGTTTCCAGATACGCAGTATTTT
>.|TRBV6-1|.|TRBJ1-4
CASRRAGSNEKLFF
TGTGCCAGCAGAAGGGCCGGAAGTAATGAAAAACTGTTTTTT
>.|TRBV28|.|TRBJ2-7
CASSNSGTGNHEQYF
TGTGCCAGCAGTAATAGCGGCACCGGCAACCACGAGCAGTACTTC
>.|TRBV5-1|many|TRBJ2-2
CASSSNGGNTGELFF
TGCGCCAGCAGCTCAAACGGGGGAAATACCGGGGAGCTGTTTTTT
>TRBD2|TRBV28|many|TRBJ2-7
CASSPLAENYEQYF
TGTGCCAGCAGTCCGCTAGCGGAAAATTACGAGCAGTACTTC
>TRBD2|TRBV28|many|TRBJ2-7
CASRGGTGTYEQYF
TGTGCCAGCAGGGGAGGGACGGGGACCTACGAGCAGTACTTC
>TRBD1|TRBV12-3/TRBV12-4|many|TRBJ1-1
CASSQGQFMNTEAFF
TGTGCCAGCAGTCAGGGACAGTTCATGAACACTGAAGCTTTCTTT
>.|TRBV24-1|few|TRBJ2-5
CATSDLIWGKYF
TGTGCCACCAGTGATTTGATCTGGGGAAAGTACTTC
>.|TRBV7-3|few|TRBJ2-3
CASSLPGGTMQYF
TGTGCCAGCAGCTTACCCGGGGGAACTATGCAGTATTTT
>TRBD2|TRBV6-2/TRBV6-3|few|TRBJ2-1
CASSRGLAGGTPYNEQFF
TGTGCCAGCAGTAGAGGACTAGCGGGAGGAACCCCCTACAATGAGCAGTTCTTC
>.|TRBV2|many|TRBJ1-2
CASSEEGMDGYTF
TGTGCCAGCAGTGAAGAGGGAATGGATGGCTACACCTTC
>TRBD1|TRBV19|.|TRBJ2-5
CASSTGQRQETQYF
TGTGCCAGTAGTACGGGACAGCGACAAGAGACCCAGTACTTC
>TRBD2|TRBV28|many|TRBJ2-1
CASSTRSLTGLAGYYNEQFF
TGTGCCAGCAGTACGCGCTCCTTAACGGGCCTAGCGGGTTATTACAATGAGCAGTTCTTC
>.|TRBV27|few|TRBJ1-5
CASSLSPAPTSNQPQHF
TGTGCCAGCAGTTTATCGCCGGCCCCCACTAGCAATCAGCCCCAGCATTTT
>.|TRBV20-1|many|TRBJ1-4
CSAPTDPNEKLFF
TGCAGTGCTCCGACGGACCCTAATGAAAAACTGTTTTTT
>.|TRBV7-2|many|TRBJ2-3
CASSAPREDTQYF
TGTGCCAGCAGCGCCCCGCGCGAAGATACGCAGTATTTT
>TRBD1|TRBV11-2|many|TRBJ1-5
CASSLALGDRGSQPQHF
TGTGCCAGCAGCTTAGCTCTAGGGGACAGGGGAAGCCAGCCCCAGCATTTT
>.|TRBV5-6|few|TRBJ2-2
CASSLVSGTGELFF
TGTGCCAGCAGCTTGGTTAGCGGAACCGGGGAGCTGTTTTTT
>.|TRBV6-1|many|TRBJ1-5
CASSYIGGNQPQHF
TGTGCCAGCAGTTATATCGGAGGGAATCAGCCCCAGCATTTT
>.|TRBV12-3/TRBV12-4|many|TRBJ1-2
CASSSKAAVDYGYTF
TGTGCCAGCAGTTCAAAAGCCGCGGTAGACTATGGCTACACCTTC
>TRBD2|TRBV6-1|many|TRBJ2-1
CASSSVAGGGGEQFF
TGTGCCAGCAGTTCCGTAGCGGGAGGTGGCGGTGAGCAGTTCTTC
>TRBD1|TRBV5-6|.|TRBJ2-1
CASSLLGGFEQFF
TGTGCCAGCAGCTTGTTAGGGGGCTTTGAGCAGTTCTTC
>TRBD1|TRBV2|many|TRBJ2-7
CASSPQGVSFYEQYF
TGTGCCAGCAGTCCACAGGGGGTATCTTTCTACGAGCAGTACTTC
>TRBD1|TRBV18|few|TRBJ1-1
CASSLNQGATEAFF
TGTGCCAGCTCACTTAATCAGGGGGCTACTGAAGCTTTCTTT
>.|TRBV10-3|.|TRBJ2-7
CAISGSGAGTSHEQYF
TGTGCCATCAGTGGGTCTGGGGCGGGAACGTCCCACGAGCAGTACTTC
>.|TRBV15|.|TRBJ1-5
CATKDTSYQPQHF
TGTGCCACCAAAGACACGTCGTATCAGCCCCAGCATTTT
>.|TRBV6-2/TRBV6-3|once|TRBJ2-7
CASKYIQGHTGLPSNNEQYF
TGTGCCAGCAAATACATACAGGGGCACACGGGACTACCTTCGAACAATGAGCAGTACTTC
>.|TRBV12-3/TRBV12-4|once|TRBJ1-1
CASSFGTGITEAFF
TGTGCCAGCAGTTTTGGCACAGGGATCACTGAAGCTTTCTTT
>TRBD1|TRBV6-2/TRBV6-3|.|TRBJ2-7
CASSDGQGNEQYF
TGTGCCAGCAGTGACGGACAGGGCAACGAGCAGTACTTC
>.|TRBV4-1|.|TRBJ2-3
CASSHSKADTQYF
TGCGCCAGCAGCCATTCTAAGGCAGATACGCAGTATTTT
>.|TRBV30|few|TRBJ1-5
CAWTVTRAGQPQHF
TGTGCCTGGACTGTAACCAGGGCGGGACAGCCCCAGCATTTT
>.|TRBV9|many|TRBJ2-1
CASSPFRTGVYNEQFF
TGTGCCAGCAGCCCGTTTCGGACGGGAGTCTACAATGAGCAGTTCTTC
>TRBD2|TRBV7-2|many|TRBJ2-3
CASSLIGETSGSDGTDTQYF
TGTGCCAGCAGCTTAATTGGGGAAACTAGCGGGAGCGACGGCACAGATACGCAGTATTTT
>.|TRBV20-1|many|TRBJ1-1
CSASPKGGREAFF
TGCAGTGCTAGTCCTAAGGGGGGTCGTGAAGCTTTCTTT
>.|TRBV5-1|many|TRBJ2-1
CASSAASSYNEQFF
TGTGCCAGCAGTGCAGCGAGCTCCTACAATGAGCAGTTCTTC
>.|TRBV19|many|TRBJ2-2
CASTPNTGELFF
TGTGCCAGTACCCCAAACACCGGGGAGCTGTTTTTT
>.|TRBV6-1|.|TRBJ2-4
CASNTGAEGENIQYF
TGTGCCAGCAATACCGGGGCGGAGGGCGAAAACATTCAGTACTTC
>.|TRBV5-1|many|TRBJ2-7
CASSLASSYEQYF
TGTGCCAGCAGTTTGGCCAGCTCCTACGAGCAGTACTTC
>TRBD1|TRBV25-1|many|TRBJ1-1
CASSVVGQGATEAFF
TGTGCCAGCAGTGTAGTGGGTCAGGGGGCAACTGAAGCTTTCTTT
>.|TRBV18|few|TRBJ1-1
CASSPSQGLVVGTEAFF
TGTGCCAGCTCACCTTCTCAGGGATTAGTGGTGGGCACTGAAGCTTTCTTT